This TCR beta chain was sequenced during a study of blood T cell repertoires in COVID-19. Overall study: Sites in the United States, Italy and Spain provided acute and convalescent COVID-19 samples. From T cells, B-cell-depleted T cells, or PBMCs came the material, which was cDNA or gDNA.

Patients in Seattle were enrolled during active infection, then followed longitudinally. The CDR3 has 15 amino acids. Germline-derived CDR1 and CDR2 are GTSNPN and SVGIG (reference sequence). Trimming pared 1 base from V and 6 bases from J, leaving 13 bases between. Study processing details: Nucleated cell number was recorded as an estimate derived from reference gene primer amplification. Sequencing was performed with immunoSEQ multiplex PCR; in TCRdb, only in-frame clones are kept and a portion is missing. V, J and clone size are those of that table, while D and trimming were read from the DNA. The sample carries 250,000 to 300,000 clones, almost 90% recorded once.

The specimen sequenced was peripheral blood. The chain uses TRBV30 and TRBJ1-6, with D possibly being TRBD1 (6 bases). The source of this sequence is a woman between 25 and 40 years old with COVID-19, enrolled during active disease. CDR3 bases: TGTGCCTGGAGTGGGACAGCGACACGTAATTCACCCCTCCACTTT. Its protein is CAWSGTATRNSPLHF.